The clone carrying this T cell receptor (beta chain) was picked up a small number of times. Its target is unknown. Assay used: immunoSEQ multiplex PCR; TCRdb lists only in-frame clones, some missing. The repertoire holds around 4,000 clones, with about 19% as singletons. This sample was taken from a study of tumour-infiltrating T cells in Burkitt lymphoma. As for the study in general: All epidemiological Burkitt lymphoma subtypes were represented in the cohort. Productive clonality predicted overall and progression-free survival. Regarding the study as a whole: Several public clonotypes were shared across many Burkitt lymphoma patients.

CDR3 length equals 13 residues. Trimming shortened V by 0 bases and J by 5 bases, and 5 bases separated the two germline ends. CDR1 LNHNV and CDR2 YYDKDF come from the germline V gene (reference sequence). The material sequenced was tumor tissue. V is TRBV15 and J is TRBJ1-5; D gene ambiguous. This clonotype originated in a human donor with Burkitt lymphoma. The CDR3, as DNA: TGTGCCACCAGCAGAGATCGGGATCAGCCCCAGCATTTT. Protein sequence: CATSRDRDQPQHF.